The clone carrying this T cell receptor beta chain was counted many times. The antigen is unknown. Preparation of TCR beta libraries was done by quantitative 5'-RACE with molecular barcodes. TCRdb re-called the 5' RACE reads through MiXCR, storing one row per CDR3 protein. This sample yields more than 400,000 distinct CDR3 sequences, of which over 4% are seen a single time; 3% to 4% belongs to the top ten. V shed 5 bases, J shed 3 bases, and the junction held 2 bases outside the gene matches. This CDR3 is 14 amino acids long. Germline loops: CDR1 SEHNR, CDR2 FQNEAQ (reference sequence). This specimen comes from a study of CD8 T cells in ankylosing spondylitis. Study-wide results and caveats: In ankylosing spondylitis blood, a motif of eight highly homologous TCR beta variants appeared characteristic.

The chain links TRBV7-9 to TRBJ2-3; 10 nucleotides line up with TRBD2. The sequence was obtained from a male donor with ankylosing spondylitis. The sequencing sample was made of blood, either unsorted or a sorted T cell fraction (not recorded which). The CDR3 reads CASSPGLATDTQYF. In DNA, the CDR3 is TGTGCCAGCAGCCCGGGACTAGCGACAGATACGCAGTATTTT.